Following are 2 T cell receptor beta chains from one sample sequenced in a study of T cell repertoires in cytomegalovirus infection. From the reads, TCRdb called clonotypes with MiXCR, one entry per CDR3 protein. The table has more than 150,000 distinct CDR3 sequences, under 30% seen once. What was sequenced was PBMCs. The receptor set was obtained from a human donor in good health (CMV status not recorded). Some clones in this sample may be carry-over from other donors' samples.

This clonotype turned up a few times. The gene calls are TRBV7-9 and TRBJ1-1; no clear D gene. The CDR3 runs to 14 residues. Per the germline V gene, CDR1 is SEHNR and CDR2 is FQNEAQ (reference sequence). V shed 4 bases and J shed 0 bases, with 9 bases lying between them. The CDR3 DNA sequence: TGTGCCAGCAGCTCCCGCCGGATGAACACTGAAGCTTTCTTT. Protein sequence: CASSSRRMNTEAFF.

This clonotype was observed a handful of times. CDR3 sequence reads: CASSSPNEKLFF. In DNA form, the CDR3 reads TGTGCCAGCAGTTCTCCAAATGAAAAACTGTTTTTT. V usage is TRBV28 and J usage is TRBJ1-4; D ambiguous. In germline, CDR1 is MDHEN, CDR2 SYDVKM. Trimming removed 4 bases from V and 5 bases from J, with 5 bases in between. The CDR3 is 12 residues long.